Below, 29 T cell receptor beta chains from the same sample are listed, as sequenced in a study of breast tumors, draining lymph nodes, adjacent tissues. A single record per CDR3 protein comes from TCRdb applying MiXCR to the multiplex PCR reads. The sample includes about 230,000 distinct CDR3 sequences, 32% of them seen just once. Samples came from axillary lymph nodes draining the breast cancer. The sample taken for sequencing was axillary lymph node tissue. These receptors all come from a female donor with breast cancer. Some clones in this sample may be carry-over from other donors' samples.

The chain couples TRBV7-2 to TRBJ2-3, with 8 bases fitting TRBD2. The trim removed 1 base at V and 2 bases at J, leaving 5 bases unmatched. This CDR3 is built from 16 residues. CDR1 and CDR2 from the germline V gene are SGHTA and FQGNSA. CDR3 protein: CASSLVGGGNTDTQYF. CDR3 in DNA: TGTGCCAGCAGCTTAGTCGGGGGGGGGAACACAGATACGCAGTATTTT.

The V call is TRBV11-2, the J call TRBJ2-4, with D maybe TRBD1 (5 bases). Germline values: CDR1 SGHAT, CDR2 FQNNGV. The CDR3 is 12 residues long. V lost 1 base and J lost 10, with 8 bases in between. The DNA of the CDR3 is TGTGCCAGCAGCTTAGGACAGAGAATTCAGTACTTC. The encoded protein is CASSLGQRIQYF.

This clonotype appeared many times. The gene calls are TRBV7-8 and TRBJ1-2, with D possibly TRBD1 on 5 matching bases. Germline CDR1 is SGHVS and CDR2 is FQNEAQ. CDR3 length: 13 residues. The V and J ends lost 1 base and 7 bases respectively, with 10 bases between them. The CDR3 DNA sequence: TGTGCCAGCAGCTTAGACTTTGGGGGTGGCTACACCTTC. Residues: CASSLDFGGGYTF.

This clonotype was detected ten times or more. This chain connects TRBV6-6 to TRBJ1-4, with 7 nucleotides matching TRBD1. Trimming took 5 bases from V and 0 from J; bases not matched to a gene: 3. CDR3 length: 15 residues. Germline CDR1 reads MNHNY; CDR2 reads SVGAGI (reference sequence). The CDR3: CASSARGATNEKLFF. The CDR3 nucleotides are TGTGCCAGCAGTGCCAGGGGGGCAACTAATGAAAAACTGTTTTTT.

A remark on this clonotype: It is likely a read error, because the conserved phenylalanine at the end of the CDR3 is missing. This chain connects TRBV9 to TRBJ1-2, with 8 bases matching TRBD1. Germline V gene lookup returns CDR1 SGDLS and CDR2 YYNGEE. The CDR3 totals 14 residues. V shed 4 bases, J shed 6 bases, and the junction held 8 bases outside the gene matches. The CDR3 loop reads CASSTQDRGHGYTV. The CDR3 nucleotides read TGTGCCAGCAGCACCCAAGACAGGGGCCATGGCTACACCGTC.

As concerns this clonotype: An end of the junction does not agree with germline; a read error may underlie this. The chain uses TRBV4-2 and TRBJ2-5; no clear D. Germline CDR1 is LGHNA and CDR2 is YNFKEQ. The CDR3 length is 14 residues. CDR3 nucleotides: TGTGCCAGCAGCCAAGATACATCTCAAGGGACCCAGTACTTC. Translating gives CASSQDTSQGTQYF.

This clonotype was counted at least ten times. The chain is built from TRBV20-1 and TRBJ1-4; D is possibly TRBD1 (5 bases). V was clipped by 5 bases and J by 8 bases, with 15 bases between them. Germline CDR1 is DFQATT and CDR2 is SNEGSKA (reference sequence). The CDR3 consists of 13 residues. The CDR3, as DNA: TGCAGTGCTCGGGGGAGGGAGGGAGAAAAACTGTTTTTT. Translation gives CSARGREGEKLFF.

This clonotype was observed many times. This chain connects TRBV5-4 to TRBJ2-7; possibly TRBD1 for D (6 bases). This CDR3 is 15 amino acids long. Germline lookup yields CDR1 SGHNT and CDR2 YYREEE (reference sequence). Trimming cost V 3 bases and J 0 bases, with 13 bases left between them. The CDR3 region is CASSSIDRLSYEQYF. CDR3 bases: TGTGCCAGCAGCTCCATTGACAGGCTCTCCTACGAGCAGTACTTC.

This clonotype was counted a single time. The gene calls are TRBV19 and TRBJ1-4, with TRBD1 as a possible D gene (5 bases). Germline-derived CDR1 and CDR2 are LNHDA and SQIVND (reference sequence). The ends were cut back, 4 bases at V and 3 bases at J, with 12 bases in the middle. This CDR3 comprises 15 residues. The chain's CDR3 is CASSSGGGANEKLFF. CDR3 nucleotides: TGTGCCAGTAGTAGTGGGGGAGGGGCTAATGAAAAACTGTTTTTT.

Ten or more counts support this clonotype. The J gene is TRBJ2-7, the V gene TRBV12-3 or TRBV12-4; 7 nucleotides line up with TRBD1. There are 12 residues in the CDR3. J gave up 7 bases and V 9 bases, and 9 bases lay outside the gene matches. CDR3 sequence reads: CASQQGLGEQYF. The CDR3 DNA sequence: TGTGCCAGTCAACAGGGGTTGGGAGAGCAGTACTTC.

There are many counts of this clonotype. This rearrangement joins TRBV5-1 to TRBJ1-3; TRBD1 might be the D (5 bases). V was shortened by 1 base and J by 4 bases, with 9 bases between the two germline ends. The CDR3 runs 14 residues. Germline V gives CDR1 SGHRS, CDR2 YFSETQ. In nucleotides, the CDR3 is TGCGCCAGCAGCTTGCAGGGAACAGGAAACACCATATATTTT. Translating it yields CASSLQGTGNTIYF.

This clonotype was counted ten times or more. The chain couples TRBV11-2 to TRBJ1-4; D ambiguous. This CDR3 contains 15 residues. CDR1 and CDR2 from the germline V gene are SGHAT and FQNNGV. V lost 6 bases and J 4 bases, leaving 15 bases between the germline ends. The CDR3 spells CASSQAGQDNEKLFF. The CDR3 region has the DNA TGTGCCAGCAGTCAAGCCGGGCAGGATAATGAAAAACTGTTTTTT.

This clonotype occurred a few times. V gene TRBV3-1 combines with J gene TRBJ2-2; D may be TRBD1 (6 bases). V lost 4 bases, J lost 2 bases, and 14 bases lay in between. The CDR3 is 16 residues long. Germline CDR1 reads LGHDT; CDR2 reads YNNKEL (reference sequence). The CDR3 DNA sequence: TGTGCCAGCAGCCCGTCAGGGGTTCCTAACACCGGGGAGCTGTTTTTT. It specifies CASSPSGVPNTGELFF. The whole variable domain, filled in from reference TRBV3-1 and TRBJ2-2, reads DTAVSQTPKYLVTQMGNDKSIKCEQNLGHDTMYWYKQDSKKFLKIMFSYNNKELIINETVPNRFSPKSPDKAHLNLHINSLELGDSAVYFCASSPSGVPNTGELFFGEGSRLTVL.

The chain joins TRBV19 to TRBJ1-1; TRBD1 matches at 7 bases. V lost 9 bases and J lost 2; bases outside the gene matches: 12. The CDR3 runs 15 residues. The V gene's germline CDR1 is LNHDA and CDR2 SQIVND (reference sequence). The CDR3 sequence: CASAETGSGNTEAFF. CDR3 nucleotide sequence: TGTGCCAGCGCTGAGACAGGGAGCGGAAACACTGAAGCTTTCTTT.

This clonotype has a count of ten or more. This rearrangement joins TRBV14 to TRBJ2-7; unclear D gene. CDR3 length equals 15 residues. Per the germline V gene, CDR1 is SGHDN and CDR2 is FVKESK. V was pared by 1 base and J by 1 base, with 11 bases between. The CDR3 DNA reads TGTGCCAGCAGCCAAGGTCTGCTCACATCCTACGAGCAGTACTTC. Translating it yields CASSQGLLTSYEQYF.

This clonotype was counted many times. V gene TRBV20-1 combines with J gene TRBJ2-5; 10 positions match TRBD1. V shed 0 bases and J 3 bases; nucleotides not matched to a gene: 4. There are 15 residues in the CDR3. Germline lookup yields CDR1 DFQATT and CDR2 SNEGSKA (reference sequence). CDR3 residues: CSAREAGQGKETQYF. Written as DNA, the CDR3 is TGCAGTGCTAGAGAAGCGGGACAGGGGAAAGAGACCCAGTACTTC.

This clonotype occurred many times. The genes are TRBV20-1 and TRBJ2-3; 7 nucleotides line up with TRBD1. The germline CDR1 and CDR2 sequences are DFQATT and SNEGSKA (reference sequence). CDR3 length equals 15 residues. Trimming cost V 0 bases and J 1 base; bases outside gene matches: 4. In DNA, the CDR3 is TGCAGTGCTAGAGATCTCGGGACAGGCACAGATACGCAGTATTTT. Translated, it gives CSARDLGTGTDTQYF.

This clonotype was seen more than once but under ten times. Just one base apart from a much larger clone, this may be a read error. The V gene is TRBV5-5, the J gene TRBJ2-1, with D maybe TRBD2 (6 bases). The CDR3 extends over 16 amino acids. In germline, CDR1 is SGHKS, CDR2 YYEKEE (reference sequence). V shed 5 bases and J shed 5 bases, with 20 bases lying between them. In nucleotides, the CDR3 is TGTGCCAGCAGATATCGGACTACCGGGACCCACAATGAGCAGTTCTTC. It specifies CASRYRTTGTHNEQFF.

In its sample, this clonotype was seen many times. The rearrangement joins TRBV19 to TRBJ1-6, with 9 bases aligning to TRBD1. Germline assignment: CDR1 LNHDA and CDR2 SQIVND (reference sequence). This CDR3 spans 14 amino acids. Trimming cost V 6 bases and J 10 bases; bases outside gene matches: 7. CDR3 in amino acids: CASRTTGGGSPLHF. CDR3 DNA: TGTGCCAGTAGAACGACAGGGGGAGGATCACCCCTCCACTTT.

This clonotype was detected once. The chain recombines TRBV11-3 with TRBJ1-2; no reliable D call. Germline V gene data show CDR1 as SGHNT and CDR2 as YENEEA. V gave up 3 bases and J gave up 7 bases, with 12 bases separating them. The CDR3 sequence is 13 residues long. For the CDR3, the DNA is TGTGCCAGCAGCTTGGGAGGGTATTCTGGCTACACCTTC. Translated: CASSLGGYSGYTF. Drawing the rest from reference TRBV11-3 and TRBJ1-2, the complete variable domain is EAGVVQSPRYKIIEKKQPVAFWCNPISGHNTLYWYLQNLGQGPELLIRYENEEAVDDSQLPKDRFSAERLKGVDSTLKIQPAELGDSAVYLCASSLGGYSGYTFGSGTRLTVV.

In regard to this clonotype: A junction boundary mismatches the germline segment, possibly from a read error. The genes are TRBV6-2 or TRBV6-3 and TRBJ1-4; no definite D call. The CDR3 contains 14 residues. CDR1 is MNHEY, CDR2 SVGEGT, per germline. CDR3 DNA sequence: TGTGCCACCAGTCATGAGTGGAGTAATGAAAAACTGTTTTTT. This codes for CATSHEWSNEKLFF.

As for this clonotype: This may come from a read error, since a much larger clone is one base off. The V and J genes are TRBV20-1 and TRBJ2-6; 9 positions agree with TRBD1. This CDR3 spans 18 amino acids. Losses at the gene ends were 0 bases for V and 0 bases for J; bases not matched to a gene: 6. CDR1 is DFQATT, CDR2 SNEGSKA, per germline (reference sequence). The CDR3 sequence: CSARDGDRVPSGANVLTF. DNA of the CDR3: TGCAGTGCTAGAGATGGGGACAGGGTCCCCTCTGGGGCCAACGTCCTGACTTTC.

V and J are TRBV20-1 and TRBJ2-5; 8 nucleotides agree with TRBD1. Losses at the gene ends were 0 bases for V and 5 bases for J; bases not matched to a gene: 2. Germline CDR1 reads DFQATT; CDR2 reads SNEGSKA (reference sequence). The CDR3 extends over 13 amino acids. The CDR3 DNA follows: TGCAGTGCTAGAGACCGGACAGGGGAGACCCAGTACTTC. Translated, it gives CSARDRTGETQYF.

For this clonotype: Sequence at one end of the junction differs from germline and may be a read error. This chain uses TRBV4-1 with TRBJ1-2, with D tentatively TRBD1 (6 bases). CDR1 is MGHRA and CDR2 is YSYEKL in the germline V gene. This CDR3 contains 12 residues. The CDR3 here is CASTKGGSSYTF. The CDR3 region has the DNA TGTGCCAGCACCAAAGGGGGTAGCAGCTACACCTTC.

This clonotype was seen at least ten times. The chain combines TRBV24-1 with TRBJ2-7; weak D call: TRBD2 (5 bases). CDR1 KGHDR and CDR2 SFDVKD come from the germline V gene. The V end was cut by 0 bases, the J end by 0 bases, with 8 bases between. This CDR3 spans 15 amino acids. The CDR3 region has the DNA TGTGCCACCAGTGATTTGAGAGGGATCTCCTACGAGCAGTACTTC. Amino acid sequence: CATSDLRGISYEQYF.

This clonotype appeared a few times. The DNA of the CDR3 is TGTGCCAGCTGGCGAGCGGTGGGGATTTACGAGCAGTACTTC. It codes for CASWRAVGIYEQYF. V is TRBV6-6 and J is TRBJ2-7, with D possibly TRBD2 on 5 matching bases. The CDR3 contains 14 residues. V lost 8 bases and J lost 4, with 18 bases in between. Germline-derived CDR1 and CDR2 are MNHNY and SVGAGI (reference sequence).

Turning to this clonotype: This could be a read error, since a much larger clone is one nucleotide away. The rearrangement links TRBV5-1 to TRBJ2-2; tentative D call: TRBD1 (5 bases). The germline gives CDR1 SGHRS, CDR2 YFSETQ. The V end lost 2 bases, the J end lost 2 bases, and 16 bases lay between the germline ends. The CDR3 sequence is 17 residues long. DNA for the CDR3: TGCGCCAGCAGCTTTCTTTCGAAAAGGGGAAACACCGGGGAGCTGTTTTTT. Translation gives CASSFLSKRGNTGELFF.

This clonotype was found many times. This chain links TRBV5-5 with TRBJ2-1; 9 bases are a match to TRBD2. The length of the CDR3 is 15 residues. Per the germline V gene, CDR1 is SGHKS and CDR2 is YYEKEE (reference sequence). V was pared by 4 bases and J by 12 bases, with 14 bases of the junction left unmatched. CDR3 DNA: TGTGCCAGCAGCAAGGAGGCGGGAGGGGCCAGTGCGCAGTTCTTC. Its translation is CASSKEAGGASAQFF.

This clonotype was detected many times. The chain employs TRBV20-1 and TRBJ2-1; 7 nucleotides line up with TRBD2. Germline lookup yields CDR1 DFQATT and CDR2 SNEGSKA (reference sequence). CDR3 length: 16 amino acids. Germline trimming cut 3 bases from V and 7 bases from J; bases unmatched to any gene: 15. CDR3 nucleotide sequence: TGCAGTGCTAGTTCAAGAGCGGGAATAGATGGGAATGAGCAGTTCTTC. Amino acid sequence: CSASSRAGIDGNEQFF.